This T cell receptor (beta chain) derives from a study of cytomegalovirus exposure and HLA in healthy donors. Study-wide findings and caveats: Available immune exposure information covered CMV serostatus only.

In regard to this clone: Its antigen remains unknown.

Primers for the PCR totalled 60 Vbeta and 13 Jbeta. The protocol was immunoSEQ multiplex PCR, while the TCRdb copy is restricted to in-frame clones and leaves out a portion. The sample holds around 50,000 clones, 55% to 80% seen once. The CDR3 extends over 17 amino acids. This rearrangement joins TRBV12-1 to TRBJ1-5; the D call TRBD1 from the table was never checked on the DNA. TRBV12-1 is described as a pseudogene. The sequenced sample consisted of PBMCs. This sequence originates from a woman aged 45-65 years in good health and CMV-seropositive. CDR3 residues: CASSLSDRTRTNQPQHF. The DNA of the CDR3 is TGTGCCAGCAGCCTCTCCGACAGGACCCGGACGAATCAGCCCCAGCATTTT.